This T cell receptor (beta chain) emerged from a study of T cell responses to AZD1222 COVID-19 vaccine. Regarding the study as a whole: A reported finding is that nearly half of spike-specific TCRs target unmutated variant regions. Donors were mostly white British, more females; clonal diversity possibly underestimated. Increases in Spike-specific TCR breadth and depth were seen after two AZD1222 doses.

Details on this clone: Its antigen remains unknown.

V lost 2 bases and J 0 bases, leaving 6 bases between the germline ends. This CDR3 contains 14 residues. CDR1 and CDR2 from the germline V gene are SGHRS and YFSETQ. Second-dose timings of about 4 or about 12 weeks were pooled. The assay was immunoSEQ multiplex PCR, and TCRdb's table has in-frame clones only and misses some. Of around 160,000 clones listed, roughly 92% are singletons. The TCR comes from an adult who received the AZD1222 COVID-19 vaccine. Material: peripheral blood, obtained 28 days after the second AZD1222 dose. The chain carries TRBV5-1 and TRBJ1-3, with D maybe TRBD1 (5 bases). CDR3 region: CASSFDSSGNTIYF. CDR3 DNA: TGCGCCAGCAGCTTCGACAGCTCTGGAAACACCATATATTTT.